This T cell receptor beta chain was captured in a study of CD8 T cells in ankylosing spondylitis. Researchers built TCR beta libraries using quantitative 5'-RACE with molecular barcodes. MiXCR, run by TCRdb on the 5' RACE reads, gives a single entry per CDR3 protein. This repertoire shows 300,000 to 400,000 distinct CDR3 sequences, around 20% found once; its top ten account for about a sixth. CDR1 and CDR2 from the germline V gene are SQVTM and ANQGSEA. This CDR3 is 12 amino acids long. The V end lost 1 base, the J end lost 4 bases, and 8 bases lay between the germline ends. Comment on this clonotype: What it binds is not known.

Study conclusions and caveats: For ankylosing spondylitis blood, a TCR beta motif of under ten highly homologous variants appeared characteristic. Both synovial fluid and blood in reactive arthritis had previously been reported to carry some motif variants. Clones tied to disease were said to be significantly enriched in matched ankylosing spondylitis synovial fluid.

The sequence was obtained from a male donor with ankylosing spondylitis. Sequencing was performed on blood, either unsorted or a sorted T cell fraction (not recorded which). This sequence joins TRBV29-1 and TRBJ2-7; D is perhaps TRBD1 or TRBD2 (5 bases each). Here the CDR3 DNA reads TGCAGCGTTGAAGGAGGGGATTACGAGCAGTACTTC. Translated: CSVEGGDYEQYF.